This is a list of T cell receptor beta chains from one sample in a study of identical twins. TCRdb re-analysed the 5' RACE reads in MiXCR, keeping a single row per CDR3 protein. The data show 500,000 or so distinct CDR3 sequences, roughly an eighth seen once. The sample was also linked to a second study, of yellow fever vaccine responses in identical twins.

Sequenced input: CD4+ T cells sorted from blood. The receptor source for this set is a woman aged 18-29 years in good health. CDR3s include the opening cysteine and the closing phenylalanine or tryptophan. D genes are given only for firm matches. Clone size is not always given. Where it is, it says once, few, many or a class for expanded clones.

clone_size | d_call | j_call | v_call | cdr3_aa | cdr3_nt
- | TRBD1 | TRBJ2-1 | TRBV28 | CASSLLSGQGYNEQFF | TGTGCCAGCAGTTTATTATCGGGACAGGGATACAATGAGCAGTTCTTC
few | - | TRBJ2-3 | TRBV10-3 | CAISFKDTQYF | TGTGCCATCAGCTTTAAAGATACGCAGTATTTT
few | - | TRBJ2-7 | TRBV21-1 | CGEPGGEQYF | TGTGGGGAGCCAGGGGGCGAGCAGTACTTC
few | - | TRBJ2-1 | TRBV3-1 | CASSQGKVGSEFF | TGTGCCAGCAGCCAAGGAAAAGTGGGCTCCGAATTCTTC
many | - | TRBJ2-7 | TRBV3-1 | CASSQSPGAGYEQYF | TGTGCCAGCAGCCAATCCCCGGGGGCAGGCTACGAGCAGTACTTC
many | - | TRBJ1-2 | TRBV4-3 | CASSHSQSPGFGYTF | TGCGCCAGCAGCCACTCACAAAGTCCAGGGTTCGGCTACACCTTC
- | - | TRBJ2-3 | TRBV5-1 | CASSLDGVMADTQYF | TGCGCCAGCAGCTTGGATGGCGTAATGGCAGATACGCAGTATTTT
once | - | TRBJ2-5 | TRBV2 | CASSVRPETQYF | TGTGCCAGCAGTGTTCGTCCAGAGACCCAGTACTTC
- | - | TRBJ2-5 | TRBV9 | CASSVSGGYQETQYF | TGTGCCAGCAGCGTCTCAGGGGGGTACCAAGAGACCCAGTACTTC
- | TRBD1 | TRBJ1-2 | TRBV28 | CASSLADRGGYGYTF | TGTGCCAGCAGTTTAGCCGACAGGGGTGGTTATGGCTACACCTTC
few | - | TRBJ1-6 | TRBV9 | CASSPRVEAYNSPLHF | TGTGCCAGCAGCCCCCGCGTTGAGGCCTATAATTCACCCCTCCACTTT
few | - | TRBJ1-2 | TRBV5-1 | CASSLFEATSDGYTF | TGCGCCAGCAGCTTGTTTGAGGCGACCTCCGATGGCTACACCTTC
few | - | TRBJ2-1 | TRBV25-1 | CASSESRTPYNEQFF | TGTGCCAGCAGTGAATCCAGGACACCTTACAATGAGCAGTTCTTC
many | - | TRBJ1-4 | TRBV2 | CASRSATNEKLFF | TGTGCCAGCAGGTCGGCAACTAATGAAAAACTGTTTTTT
few | TRBD2 | TRBJ2-1 | TRBV10-3 | CAIRGLAGTEQFF | TGTGCCATCAGGGGACTAGCGGGAACTGAGCAGTTCTTC
many | TRBD1 | TRBJ2-5 | TRBV2 | CASSRTGGTETQYF | TGTGCCAGCAGCAGGACAGGGGGCACAGAGACCCAGTACTTC
few | TRBD2 | TRBJ2-1 | TRBV12-3/TRBV12-4 | CASSLRGGSRNEQFF | TGTGCCAGCAGTTTAAGGGGCGGGAGTAGGAATGAGCAGTTCTTC
few | - | TRBJ1-1 | TRBV3-1 | CASSINRVLGGTEAFF | TGTGCCAGCAGCATAAATAGGGTGTTGGGCGGCACTGAAGCTTTCTTT
- | - | TRBJ2-1 | TRBV10-3 | CAISVLLWGRGNEQFF | TGTGCCATCAGTGTGCTACTTTGGGGCAGGGGAAATGAGCAGTTCTTC
many | TRBD1 | TRBJ2-5 | TRBV5-1 | CASSLRGQIEETQYF | TGCGCCAGCAGCTTGAGGGGACAGATAGAAGAGACCCAGTACTTC
- | TRBD1 | TRBJ2-1 | TRBV11-3 | CASSSGQGARNEQFF | TGTGCCAGCAGCTCTGGACAGGGGGCGCGAAATGAGCAGTTCTTC
few | - | TRBJ2-7 | TRBV29-1 | CSVSRGVYEQYF | TGCAGCGTTTCAAGGGGGGTCTACGAGCAGTACTTC
many | TRBD1 | TRBJ2-1 | TRBV29-1 | CSVDAGTVTYNEQFF | TGCAGCGTTGACGCCGGGACAGTTACCTACAATGAGCAGTTCTTC
few | - | TRBJ2-6 | TRBV12-3/TRBV12-4 | CASSLGGLGSGANVLTF | TGTGCCAGCAGTTTAGGGGGTTTAGGGTCTGGGGCCAACGTCCTGACTTTC
few | TRBD1 | TRBJ1-1 | TRBV19 | CASADRGKNTEAFF | TGTGCCAGCGCGGACAGGGGTAAGAACACTGAAGCTTTCTTT
few | - | TRBJ2-7 | TRBV7-6 | CASSFGRGLSYEQYF | TGTGCCAGCAGCTTCGGACGGGGGTTATCCTACGAGCAGTACTTC
- | - | TRBJ2-5 | TRBV13 | CASSFWRGGRAETQYF | TGTGCCAGCAGCTTTTGGAGGGGGGGGCGAGCAGAGACCCAGTACTTC
- | TRBD2 | TRBJ2-3 | TRBV29-1 | CSVDSGGGADTQYF | TGCAGCGTTGATAGCGGGGGGGGTGCAGATACGCAGTATTTT
- | - | TRBJ2-1 | TRBV6-1 | CASTNSGQKYNEQFF | TGTGCCAGCACCAACTCGGGACAAAAGTACAATGAGCAGTTCTTC